The next 19 T cell receptor beta chains were all read from a single sample in a study of shared clonotypes between healthy human individuals (dated by TCRdb to 2018 to 2021). The library was generated by the immunoSEQ multiplex PCR assay. TCRdb provides this immuneACCESS table in a form limited to in-frame rearrangements. Some clones are lacking; in checked studies, under half of them reflect an unresolved V gene, and why the rest are absent is not known. The sample table lists more than 900,000 clones, approximately 80% of them with a count of one. Clones ranked in the top ten supply roughly 0.57% of the sample. The sequenced sample consisted of memory CD4+ T cells from PBMCs. The cell subset or site label of this sample denotes: CD45RA-negative fraction. Receptors were obtained from a man in his late teens or twenties in good health. Some clones in this sample may be carry-over from other donors' samples.

The chain couples TRBV6-1 to TRBJ2-5; D perhaps matches TRBD1 (6 bases). The tail of the sequence fits TRBJ2-7 better, so the J call may be wrong. Germline loops: CDR1 MNHNS, CDR2 SASEGT. CDR3 size: 13 residues. The CDR3 sequence is CASSAGTNYEQYF. The DNA for the CDR3 is TGTGCCAGCAGTGCGGGGACAAACTACGAGCAGTACTTC.

Remarks on this clone: A far bigger clonotype differs at one base, so this is likely a read error. The gene calls are TRBV6-5 and TRBJ2-2; D is perhaps TRBD1 or TRBD2 (5 bases each). This CDR3 contains 14 residues. Germline assignment: CDR1 MNHEY and CDR2 SVGAGI. The V gene lost 7 bases and the J gene lost 3 bases, with 12 bases spanning the gap. The CDR3 sequence: CASMSGTDTGELFF. CDR3 in DNA: TGTGCCAGCATGTCAGGGACGGACACCGGGGAGCTGTTTTTT.

A word on this clone: A single base separates this from a much larger clone, so it may be a read error. The chain carries TRBV9 and TRBJ1-1, with a possible D match to TRBD1 (6 bases). CDR3 length equals 14 residues. CDR1 is SGDLS, CDR2 YYNGEE, per germline. V lost 4 bases, J lost 4 bases, and 14 bases lay in between. CDR3 protein: CASSSGQPSTEAFF. The CDR3 DNA is TGTGCCAGCAGCTCCGGACAGCCGAGCACTGAAGCTTTCTTT. Full variable domain (outside the CDR3, taken from reference TRBV9 and TRBJ1-1): DSGVTQTPKHLITATGQRVTLRCSPRSGDLSVYWYQQSLDQGLQFLIQYYNGEERAKGNILERFSAQQFPDLHSELNLSSLELGDSALYFCASSSGQPSTEAFFGQGTRLTVV.

V usage is TRBV2 and J usage is TRBJ2-5; D is undetermined. Germline assignment: CDR1 SNHLY and CDR2 FYNNEI. V was clipped by 4 bases and J by 4 bases, with 10 bases between them. The CDR3 is 13 amino acids. Here the CDR3 reads CASSVGDPETQYF. The CDR3 DNA is TGTGCCAGCAGTGTGGGTGATCCAGAGACCCAGTACTTC. Based on the CDR3 plus reference TRBV2 and TRBJ2-5, the full variable domain is EPEVTQTPSHQVTQMGQEVILRCVPISNHLYFYWYRQILGQKVEFLVSFYNNEISEKSEIFDDQFSVERPDGSNFTLKIRSTKLEDSAMYFCASSVGDPETQYFGPGTRLLVL.

The chain joins TRBV21-1 to TRBJ2-2. TRBV21-1 is recorded as a pseudogene. This CDR3 has 15 residues. The CDR3 region is CASSKAVHPTGELFF. The CDR3 DNA follows: TGTGCCAGCAGCAAAGCGGTCCACCCCACCGGGGAGCTGTTTTTT.

The sample holds one count of this clone. The V gene is TRBV7-9, the J gene TRBJ2-5; D is unclear. The J call could be wrong; TRBJ2-7 is a better fit for the DNA end. Per germline, CDR1 SEHNR and CDR2 FQNEAQ (reference sequence). The CDR3 is 13 amino acids. CDR3 nucleotide sequence: TGTGCCAGCAGCTTAGCGGGGATGGGCGAGCAGTACTTC. Translation: CASSLAGMGEQYF.

This clone has ten or more counts. The chain is built from TRBV5-1 and TRBJ2-2; D is possibly TRBD2 (5 bases). V was trimmed by 0 bases and J by 4 bases, leaving 16 bases between them. CDR3 length: 17 residues. Germline-derived CDR1 and CDR2 are SGHRS and YFSETQ. CDR3 nucleotide sequence: TGCGCCAGCAGCTTGGTCGGGGTCCCATCTGGCACCGGGGAGCTGTTTTTT. Its translation: CASSLVGVPSGTGELFF.

This clone was detected once. The V gene is TRBV1, the J gene TRBJ2-1; the table calls TRBD2, which could not be checked here. TRBV1 is marked as a pseudogene. The CDR3 length is 14 residues. The CDR3 DNA follows: TGCACCAGCAGCCTTGCGGGAGGGTGCAATGAGCAGTTCTTC. It is translated as CTSSLAGGCNEQFF.

The chain carries TRBV7-2 and TRBJ2-7, with TRBD1 matching over 7 bases. Trimming removed 5 bases from V and 2 bases from J; junction bases left unmatched: 12. The CDR3 sequence is 16 residues long. Germline V gene data show CDR1 as SGHTA and CDR2 as FQGNSA. CDR3 protein: CASSRQVGTDPYEQYF. The CDR3 nucleotides read TGTGCCAGCAGCCGCCAGGTCGGGACAGACCCCTACGAGCAGTACTTC.

The V and J genes are TRBV5-1 and TRBJ1-2; 9 nucleotides align to TRBD1. The length of the CDR3 is 14 residues. Germline assignment: CDR1 SGHRS and CDR2 YFSETQ. J gave up 8 bases and V 4 bases, and 9 bases lay outside the gene matches. The CDR3 loop reads CASSPGTGFRGYTF. The CDR3 DNA follows: TGCGCCAGCAGCCCCGGGACAGGGTTTCGCGGCTACACCTTC.

The V gene is TRBV28, the J gene TRBJ2-1; a possible D gene is TRBD2 (6 bases). V dropped 2 bases and J dropped 8 bases, with 16 bases sitting between them. Looked up from germline, CDR1 is MDHEN and CDR2 is SYDVKM. The CDR3 extends over 15 amino acids. As DNA, the CDR3 is TGTGCCAGCAGTTTAGCTAGGGGAGGTCTTGATGAGCAGTTCTTC. Amino acids: CASSLARGGLDEQFF.

This chain links TRBV5-3 with TRBJ2-5; no clear D. TRBV5-3 carries the ORF label, with uncertain function. This CDR3 is built from 14 residues. Trimming took off 4 bases at V and 4 bases at J, with 14 bases between the two ends. DNA of the CDR3: TGTGCCAGAAGCCCCTGGAACCGTCGAGAGACCCAGTACTTC. Translating gives CARSPWNRRETQYF.

The chain couples TRBV14 to TRBJ1-5; D remains ambiguous. V lost 4 bases and J lost 0, with 13 bases in between. The CDR3 runs 16 residues. Germline V CDR1 and CDR2: SGHDN, FVKESK. The CDR3 DNA is TGTGCCAGCAGCCCCCGGGGTGGGTATAGCAATCAGCCCCAGCATTTT. Encoded protein: CASSPRGGYSNQPQHF.

The DNA for the CDR3 is TGTGCCAGCAGCTTAGGGGGCACCCCCTACGAGCAGTACTTC. Amino acids: CASSLGGTPYEQYF. The chain uses TRBV7-8 and TRBJ2-7; D may be TRBD1 (5 bases). The V and J ends lost 1 base and 2 bases respectively, with 9 bases between them. Germline CDR1 reads SGHVS; CDR2 reads FQNEAQ. The CDR3 spans 14 residues.

This clone was seen just once. The chain employs TRBV7-9 and TRBJ2-7; weak D call: TRBD1 (6 bases). With 3 bases removed from V and 10 bases from J, the gap between germline ends came to 16 bases. This CDR3 is 13 amino acids long. Germline CDR1 and CDR2: SEHNR and FQNEAQ (reference sequence). The CDR3 DNA follows: TGTGCCAGCAGCTTTGGGCCCGACGGGACACAGTACTTC. It encodes CASSFGPDGTQYF.

Details on this clone: One junction end disagrees with the germline gene, perhaps due to a read error. The chain links TRBV11-2 to TRBJ2-5, with 7 bases lining up with TRBD2. CDR3 length: 11 residues. The germline gives CDR1 SGHAT, CDR2 FQNNGV. In DNA, the CDR3 is TGCGCCACGGCTAGCGGCGAGACCCAGTACTTC. It is translated as CATASGETQYF.

Here the CDR3 reads CASSSGGVNIQYF. The CDR3 DNA follows: TGCGCCAGCAGCTCCGGGGGAGTAAACATTCAGTACTTC. The J gene is TRBJ2-4, the V gene TRBV5-1; possibly TRBD2 for D (6 bases). The CDR3 covers 13 residues. In germline, CDR1 is SGHRS, CDR2 YFSETQ. Trimming shortened V by 3 bases and J by 6 bases, and 10 bases separated the two germline ends.

The chain joins TRBV6-5 to TRBJ1-5; tentative D call: TRBD1 (5 bases). The CDR3 extends over 13 amino acids. The germline CDR1 and CDR2 sequences are MNHEY and SVGAGI. V was clipped by 2 bases and J by 7 bases, with 9 bases between them. The CDR3 loop is CASSYGRDQPQHF. CDR3 bases: TGTGCCAGCAGTTACGGCAGGGACCAGCCCCAGCATTTT.

The chain combines TRBV7-8 with TRBJ1-2, with D maybe TRBD1 (6 bases). The germline V and J ends were trimmed by 7 bases and 8 bases, with 17 bases remaining between them. The CDR3 consists of 13 residues. In germline, CDR1 is SGHVS, CDR2 FQNEAQ. CDR3: CASNPLQGPGYTF. The DNA of the CDR3 is TGTGCCAGCAACCCCCTACAGGGACCGGGCTACACCTTC.